Listed here are 31 T cell receptor beta chains from one sample, sequenced in a study of radiotherapy plus CTLA-4 blockade in lung cancer. Clones were read by immunoSEQ multiplex PCR, and TCRdb kept only the in-frame ones, dropping some. The data hold roughly 120,000 clones, with about 77% observed a single time. The specimen comprised peripheral blood, sampled from a patient treated with radiotherapy plus ipilimumab. These receptors were taken from a human donor with non-small cell lung cancer who had a partial response to radiotherapy plus ipilimumab.

This chain links TRBV7-2 with TRBJ2-3; the D gene is possibly TRBD2 (5 bases). V was trimmed by 3 bases and J by 3 bases, leaving 10 bases between them. This CDR3 comprises 14 residues. CDR1 and CDR2 (germline): SGHTA, FQGNSA. CDR3: CASSFRGETDTQYF. For the CDR3, the DNA is TGTGCCAGCAGCTTCCGTGGGGAGACAGATACGCAGTATTTT.

This chain links TRBV7-3 with TRBJ1-1; perhaps TRBD1 as D (6 bases). Germline CDR1 and CDR2: SGHTA and FQGTGA. Trimming removed 3 bases from V and 1 base from J, with 9 bases in between. The CDR3 has 14 amino acids. CDR3 sequence (DNA): TGTGCCAGCAGCTTGGGCAGGGGGAACACTGAAGCTTTCTTT. Protein product: CASSLGRGNTEAFF. The variable domain in full, with the rest retrieved from reference TRBV7-3 and TRBJ1-1, is GAGVSQTPSNKVTEKGKYVELRCDPISGHTALYWYRQSLGQGPEFLIYFQGTGAADDSGLPNDRFFAVRPEGSVSTLKIQRTERGDSAVYLCASSLGRGNTEAFFGQGTRLTVV.

The rearrangement uses TRBV7-8 and TRBJ1-2, with 7 bases aligning to TRBD1. The germline V gene encodes CDR1 SGHVS and CDR2 FQNEAQ. The CDR3 spans 16 residues. The V segment lost 0 bases and the J segment 0 bases; nucleotides outside the gene matches: 4. CDR3 nucleotides: TGTGCCAGCAGCTTAGCTCGGACAGGCCCTAACTATGGCTACACCTTC. Translated: CASSLARTGPNYGYTF.

J is TRBJ1-1 and V is TRBV5-1; 8 bases match TRBD1. Trimming cost V 3 bases and J 5 bases; bases outside gene matches: 6. The CDR3 runs 14 residues. The germline gives CDR1 SGHRS, CDR2 YFSETQ. In DNA, the CDR3 is TGCGCCAGCAGCTCAGGGGGCGCGGAGACTGAAGCTTTCTTT. It specifies CASSSGGAETEAFF.

The V and J genes are TRBV18 and TRBJ2-1, with a possible D match to TRBD2 (6 bases). This CDR3 has 13 residues. CDR1 and CDR2 from the germline V gene are KGHSH and LQKENI. V was clipped by 5 bases and J by 9 bases, with 14 bases between them. The CDR3 here is CASSATRESEQFF. In DNA, the CDR3 is TGTGCCAGCTCAGCTACTCGGGAGTCTGAGCAGTTCTTC.

The gene calls are TRBV7-2 and TRBJ1-1, with 7 bases that match TRBD1. Germline values: CDR1 SGHTA, CDR2 FQGNSA. The length of the CDR3 is 16 residues. Trimming removed 4 bases from V and 4 bases from J; junction bases left unmatched: 12. As DNA, the CDR3 is TGTGCCAGCAGCTCTACCGGGACAGTGCGGATCACTGAAGCTTTCTTT. Its protein product is CASSSTGTVRITEAFF.

The genes are TRBV21-1 and TRBJ2-1; no check of the table's D call, TRBD1, against the DNA was made. TRBV21-1 is noted as a pseudogene. CDR3 length: 15 residues. In DNA, the CDR3 is TGTGCCAGCAGCAAACCACAGGGGGCCAGCGATGAGCAGTTCTTC. The encoded protein is CASSKPQGASDEQFF.

V is TRBV19 and J is TRBJ2-5, with TRBD1 as a possible D gene (6 bases). Matching the DNA end better, TRBJ2-7 makes the J call doubtful. Per germline, CDR1 LNHDA and CDR2 SQIVND (reference sequence). The CDR3 has 15 residues. The CDR3 nucleotides read TGTGCCAGTAGTATAGTCGGGACACCTACCTACGAGCAGTACTTC. It is translated as CASSIVGTPTYEQYF.

The genes are TRBV28 and TRBJ1-1; D gene unclear. The length of the CDR3 is 11 residues. V was cut by 3 bases and J by 11 bases, with 10 bases left in between. CDR1 is MDHEN, CDR2 SYDVKM, per germline. DNA of the CDR3: TGTGCCAGCAGTTTGCGGGTTGCGGCTTTCTTT. This codes for CASSLRVAAFF.

The rearrangement joins TRBV7-9 to TRBJ1-1; 8 bases match TRBD1. CDR1 is SEHNR, CDR2 FQNEAQ, per germline (reference sequence). This CDR3 region has 15 residues. Losses at the gene ends were 6 bases for V and 0 bases for J; bases not matched to a gene: 6. The CDR3 loop is CASREGQGMNTEAFF. CDR3 bases: TGTGCCAGCAGGGAAGGACAGGGAATGAACACTGAAGCTTTCTTT. The variable domain in full, with the rest retrieved from reference TRBV7-9 and TRBJ1-1, is DTGVSQNPRHKITKRGQNVTFRCDPISEHNRLYWYRQTLGQGPEFLTYFQNEAQLEKSRLLSDRFSAERPKGSFSTLEIQRTEQGDSAMYLCASREGQGMNTEAFFGQGTRLTVV.

The V and J genes are TRBV7-8 and TRBJ1-2; perhaps TRBD1 as D (6 bases). Trimming cost V 1 base and J 7 bases, with 28 bases left between them. The germline CDR1 and CDR2 sequences are SGHVS and FQNEAQ. The CDR3 has 19 residues. The CDR3, as DNA: TGTGCCAGCAGCTTAGTAGGCCTTGATCCGTGGGGACAAGGCGGTGGCTACACCTTC. Its translation is CASSLVGLDPWGQGGGYTF.

The V call is TRBV6-1, the J call TRBJ1-3; TRBD1 might be the D (5 bases). Germline V gene lookup returns CDR1 MNHNS and CDR2 SASEGT. V shed 10 bases and J shed 0 bases, with 7 bases lying between them. The CDR3 is made up of 12 amino acids. CDR3 coding DNA: TGTGCCACGGACATCTCTGGAAACACCATATATTTT. This sequence encodes CATDISGNTIYF.

V usage is TRBV18 and J usage is TRBJ1-5; D is ambiguous. The V end lost 0 bases, the J end lost 3 bases, and 9 bases lay between the germline ends. CDR1 KGHSH and CDR2 LQKENI come from the germline V gene. CDR3 size: 15 residues. The DNA of the CDR3 is TGTGCCAGCTCACCACCAGTGGGCTACAATCAGCCCCAGCATTTT. Amino acids: CASSPPVGYNQPQHF.

V and J are TRBV25-1 and TRBJ1-5, with 7 bases lining up with TRBD1. CDR3 length: 13 residues. With 1 base clipped from V and 9 bases from J, the junction kept 3 bases outside the gene matches. CDR1 and CDR2 from the germline V gene are MGHDK and SYGVNS. Here the CDR3 reads CASSESHRGPQHF. In DNA form, the CDR3 reads TGTGCCAGCAGTGAATCCCACAGGGGGCCCCAGCATTTT.

The rearrangement uses TRBV7-9 and TRBJ2-1; TRBD1 matches 9 bases. This CDR3 has 15 residues. After removal of 4 bases from V and 8 bases from J, the junction contained 9 bases not matched to a gene. Germline V CDR1 and CDR2: SEHNR, FQNEAQ (reference sequence). CDR3 bases: TGTGCCAGCAGCTCAGGGGACAGGGTGATGGATGAGCAGTTCTTC. Translated, it gives CASSSGDRVMDEQFF.

This clone was seen a few times. This rearrangement joins TRBV6-6 to TRBJ1-2; 8 bases line up with TRBD1. V lost 0 bases, J lost 8 bases, and 8 bases stayed unmatched. This CDR3 contains 15 residues. Germline-derived CDR1 and CDR2 are MNHNY and SVGAGI (reference sequence). The DNA of the CDR3 is TGTGCCAGCAGTTACTCGCAGGGGGCTCAAGGAGGCTACACCTTC. Amino acid sequence: CASSYSQGAQGGYTF.

The chain combines TRBV6-6 with TRBJ2-7; unclear D gene. The CDR3 spans 13 residues. V lost 2 bases to trimming and J lost 2 bases, with 7 bases between them. Per the germline V gene, CDR1 is MNHNY and CDR2 is SVGAGI (reference sequence). The CDR3 region is CASSYGPTYEQYV. The CDR3 nucleotides read TGTGCCAGCAGTTACGGGCCTACCTACGAGCAGTACGTC.

This chain joins TRBV28 and TRBJ1-2; the D gene is possibly TRBD1 (5 bases). The ends were cut back, 6 bases at V and 6 bases at J, with 20 bases in the middle. Per germline, CDR1 MDHEN and CDR2 SYDVKM. The CDR3 totals 15 residues. CDR3: CASRETLTETDGYTF. The DNA for the CDR3 is TGTGCCAGCAGGGAAACTCTGACAGAAACCGATGGCTACACCTTC.

CDR3 coding DNA: TGTGCCAGCAGCTTGGTGGGACTAGCTTACAATGAGCAGTTCTTC. Protein: CASSLVGLAYNEQFF. The V call is TRBV5-8, the J call TRBJ2-1; 9 bases agree with TRBD2. Trimming removed 0 bases from V and 4 bases from J; junction bases left unmatched: 2. The CDR3 is made up of 15 amino acids. Looked up from germline, CDR1 is SGHTS and CDR2 is YDEGEE.

The chain uses TRBV5-1 and TRBJ2-4; 9 bases fit TRBD2. The CDR3 length is 16 residues. Per germline, CDR1 SGHRS and CDR2 YFSETQ. J lost 1 base, V lost 6 bases, and 8 bases had no gene match. CDR3 in amino acids: CASTYGGGEAKNIQYF. The CDR3 coding sequence is TGCGCCAGCACCTACGGCGGGGGGGAGGCCAAAAACATTCAGTACTTC.

The V gene is TRBV4-2, the J gene TRBJ2-5; D is uncertain. The CDR3 has 14 residues. Germline CDR1 and CDR2: LGHNA and YNFKEQ. V lost 0 bases to trimming and J lost 5 bases, with 10 bases between them. The CDR3 loop reads CASSQDRQRETQYF. The DNA for the CDR3 is TGTGCCAGCAGCCAAGATCGGCAGAGGGAGACCCAGTACTTC.

This clone was counted a few times. The genes are TRBV5-1 and TRBJ2-7, with 9 bases that match TRBD1. In germline, CDR1 is SGHRS, CDR2 YFSETQ. The CDR3 runs 14 residues. J gave up 2 bases and V 3 bases, and 3 bases lay outside the gene matches. The CDR3 loop reads CASSWGTGTYEQYF. The CDR3 DNA is TGCGCCAGCAGCTGGGGGACAGGGACCTACGAGCAGTACTTC.

The chain joins TRBV2 to TRBJ2-1, with 7 bases lining up with TRBD2. The germline V gene has CDR1 SNHLY and CDR2 FYNNEI. The CDR3 runs 16 residues. V shed 1 base, J shed 1 base, and the junction held 4 bases outside the gene matches. The CDR3 DNA reads TGTGCCAGCAGTGAAGGGGGGAGGGCGTCCTACAATGAGCAGTTCTTC. Translation gives CASSEGGRASYNEQFF. Filled out from reference TRBV2 and TRBJ2-1, the complete variable domain reads EPEVTQTPSHQVTQMGQEVILRCVPISNHLYFYWYRQILGQKVEFLVSFYNNEISEKSEIFDDQFSVERPDGSNFTLKIRSTKLEDSAMYFCASSEGGRASYNEQFFGPGTRLTVL.

This clone occurred a few times. This sequence joins TRBV2 and TRBJ2-7, with TRBD2 matching 8 bases. The germline gives CDR1 SNHLY, CDR2 FYNNEI. The CDR3 covers 17 residues. Unmatched junction bases numbered 10, after V lost 1 base and J lost 2 bases. CDR3 coding DNA: TGTGCCAGCAGTGAAGGAACCGGGACTAGGAGGCCCTACGAGCAGTACTTC. It codes for CASSEGTGTRRPYEQYF.

The V call is TRBV7-9, the J call TRBJ2-3; 7 bases line up with TRBD1. The CDR3 contains 16 residues. V gave up 1 base and J gave up 3 bases; unmatched junction bases: 7. CDR1 and CDR2 from the germline V gene are SEHNR and FQNEAQ (reference sequence). In nucleotides, the CDR3 is TGTGCCAGCAGCTTAGGAGTGCAGGGGGTAACAGATACGCAGTATTTT. Its translation: CASSLGVQGVTDTQYF.

The table lists this clone with many counts. The chain employs TRBV6-4 and TRBJ1-1, with 7 bases that match TRBD1. The junction had 12 bases not matched to a gene; V was cut back by 5 bases and J by 9 bases. The germline V gene encodes CDR1 MRHNA and CDR2 SNTAGT. This CDR3 comprises 14 residues. CDR3: CASSSYSRDRQAFF. The CDR3 DNA follows: TGTGCCAGCAGTTCCTACTCACGGGACAGACAAGCTTTCTTT.

CDR3 protein: CSVQIQGSYNEQFF. The DNA of the CDR3 is TGCAGCGTCCAAATACAGGGAAGCTACAATGAGCAGTTCTTC. The chain is built from TRBV29-1 and TRBJ2-1; possible D gene TRBD1, 6 bases. Germline V lookup: CDR1 SQVTM, CDR2 ANQGSEA. V was cut by 6 bases and J by 3 bases, with 15 bases left in between. The CDR3 sequence is 14 residues long.

There are a few counts of this clone. V is TRBV7-2 and J is TRBJ1-4; 8 bases are a match to TRBD1. Germline loops: CDR1 SGHTA, CDR2 FQGNSA. The CDR3 consists of 13 residues. The V and J ends lost 3 bases and 8 bases, in that order; junction bases with no gene match: 2. The CDR3 DNA is TGTGCCAGCAGCTTCCGGGACAGGGAAAAACTGTTTTTT. Its translation is CASSFRDREKLFF.

The count of this clone is one. J is TRBJ2-1 and V is TRBV10-2, with 8 bases that match TRBD2. V trimming: 8 bases; J trimming: 0 bases; junction bases outside the gene matches: 6. The CDR3 has 15 residues. Looked up from germline, CDR1 is WSHSY and CDR2 is SAAADI. The CDR3 coding sequence is TGCGCCAGCGGTGCGAGCGGGAGCTCCTACAATGAGCAGTTCTTC. As protein: CASGASGSSYNEQFF.

The chain's CDR3 is CAIGDRVGEQFF. CDR3 nucleotide sequence: TGTGCCATCGGGGACAGGGTAGGTGAGCAGTTCTTC. The chain employs TRBV10-3 and TRBJ2-1, with 9 bases that match TRBD1. The germline CDR1 and CDR2 sequences are ENHRY and SYGVKD. J was trimmed by 9 bases and V by 8 bases; bases with no gene match: 5. CDR3 length: 12 residues.

This clone was seen only a few times. The chain recombines TRBV28 with TRBJ1-4, with a possible D match to TRBD1 (6 bases). This CDR3 has 13 amino acids. Germline V gene data show CDR1 as MDHEN and CDR2 as SYDVKM. V dropped 6 bases and J dropped 5 bases, with 10 bases sitting between them. Here the CDR3 reads CASRHGQNEKLFF. The CDR3 nucleotides read TGTGCCAGCAGACATGGACAGAATGAAAAACTGTTTTTT.